This T cell receptor beta chain was captured in a study of regulatory T cells in long-lasting Graves disease. According to the study, TCR beta libraries were built with iRepertoire HTBI primers and CDR3-region Arm-PCR. TCRdb re-called the multiplex PCR reads through MiXCR, storing one row per CDR3 protein. The sample gives fewer than 450,000 distinct CDR3 sequences, 20% of which show up once; under 25% is in the top ten. The CDR3 contains 16 residues. V was pared by 3 bases and J by 0 bases, with 15 bases between. Germline CDR1 MNHEY, CDR2 SVGEGT. Time point indicated: persistent/refractory GD, antithyroid drugs over 5 years with positive TRAb. The TCR library was made from RNA extracted from PBMCs. This clonotype was counted between two and nine times.

The chain has TRBV6-2 or TRBV6-3 and TRBJ2-7, with a possible D match to TRBD2 (6 bases). This sequence was found in a female donor with Graves disease. The material sequenced was peripheral blood mononuclear cells (PBMCs), taken when the disease was refractory, from a patient treated with antithyroid drugs. This chain's CDR3 is CASSYRAGRPSYEQYF. The DNA for the CDR3 is TGTGCCAGCAGTTATAGGGCGGGACGGCCCTCCTACGAGCAGTACTTC.